Below are 18 T cell receptor beta chains sequenced from a single sample in a study of patients and donors after allogeneic stem cell transplantation. TCRdb reprocessed the RT-PCR reads via MiXCR and lists one record per CDR3 protein. Of a few hundred thousand distinct CDR3 sequences in the sample, 13% to 15% were seen once. The specimen was blood, either unsorted or a sorted T cell fraction (not recorded which). The receptors come from a human donor who was either an allogeneic HSCT recipient or a stem cell or donor lymphocyte infusion donor (not recorded which). It is not recorded whose cells these are; they may come from a transplant donor.

The V call is TRBV29-1, the J call TRBJ2-5; TRBD2 might be the D (7 bases). V was trimmed by 6 bases and J by 5 bases, leaving 13 bases between them. The length of the CDR3 is 12 residues. Germline V gives CDR1 SQVTM, CDR2 ANQGSEA. Here the CDR3 DNA reads TGCAGCGTGCGCGGGGGCGTGGAGACCCAGTACTTC. This translates into CSVRGGVETQYF.

This clonotype showed up just a few times. J is TRBJ2-5 and V is TRBV5-1; D might be TRBD2 (6 bases). From germline, CDR1 is SGHRS and CDR2 YFSETQ. The CDR3 is 13 amino acids. Deletions cut 4 bases from V and 5 bases from J, with 12 bases between. The CDR3: CASSPGDRETQYF. Here the CDR3 DNA reads TGCGCCAGCAGCCCGGGGGATCGGGAGACCCAGTACTTC.

This clonotype was detected ten times or more. The gene calls are TRBV20-1 and TRBJ2-5, with TRBD2 matching over 8 bases. V shed 5 bases and J 5 bases; nucleotides not matched to a gene: 13. Per germline, CDR1 DFQATT and CDR2 SNEGSKA (reference sequence). The CDR3 extends over 15 amino acids. DNA for the CDR3: TGCAGTGCTTCAACGGGACTAGGGTTAGGGGAGACCCAGTACTTC. Translating gives CSASTGLGLGETQYF.

This clonotype was seen repeatedly, ten times or more. The chain links TRBV11-2 to TRBJ1-1; perhaps TRBD1 as D (5 bases). Germline values: CDR1 SGHAT, CDR2 FQNNGV. V shed 4 bases and J shed 5 bases, with 17 bases lying between them. The CDR3 loop spans 15 amino acids. The CDR3 sequence: CASSWTGGGRTEAFF. The CDR3, as DNA: TGTGCCAGCAGCTGGACGGGGGGGGGTCGTACTGAAGCTTTCTTT. Full variable domain (rest looked up from reference TRBV11-2 and TRBJ1-1): EAGVAQSPRYKIIEKRQSVAFWCNPISGHATLYWYQQILGQGPKLLIQFQNNGVVDDSQLPKDRFSAERLKGVDSTLKIQPAKLEDSAVYLCASSWTGGGRTEAFFGQGTRLTVV.

This clonotype was observed many times. The CDR3 spells CSASPLAGGLQETQYF. CDR3 sequence (DNA): TGCAGTGCTTCGCCCCTAGCGGGAGGACTCCAAGAGACCCAGTACTTC. J is TRBJ2-5 and V is TRBV20-1; 11 bases line up with TRBD2. The trim removed 5 bases at V and 1 base at J, leaving 9 bases unmatched. Germline V gene sequence: CDR1 DFQATT, CDR2 SNEGSKA (reference sequence). The CDR3 is made up of 16 amino acids.

This clonotype was seen ten or more times. This chain connects TRBV2 to TRBJ2-7; the D is unclear. The V end lost 3 bases, the J end lost 2 bases, and 5 bases lay between the germline ends. The CDR3 consists of 12 residues. The germline CDR1 and CDR2 sequences are SNHLY and FYNNEI. CDR3 loop: CASSEAAYEQYF. The CDR3 region has the DNA TGTGCCAGCAGTGAGGCAGCCTACGAGCAGTACTTC.

The sample holds many counts of this clonotype. The chain has TRBV5-1 and TRBJ2-1; 7 bases map to TRBD2. This CDR3 has 16 residues. V lost 1 base, J lost 6 bases, and 10 bases stayed unmatched. Germline CDR1 and CDR2: SGHRS and YFSETQ. Here the CDR3 DNA reads TGCGCCAGCAGCTTGCAGACCCAGCGGGGCGCCAATGAGCAGTTCTTC. Translating it yields CASSLQTQRGANEQFF. The entire variable domain, with the rest obtained from reference TRBV5-1 and TRBJ2-1, is as follows: KAGVTQTPRYLIKTRGQQVTLSCSPISGHRSVSWYQQTPGQGLQFLFEYFSETQRNKGNFPGRFSGRQFSNSRSEMNVSTLELGDSALYLCASSLQTQRGANEQFFGPGTRLTVL.

This clonotype was recorded a few times. The chain combines TRBV5-1 with TRBJ2-3, with 10 bases aligning to TRBD2. V shed 6 bases and J 6 bases; nucleotides not matched to a gene: 7. Germline assignment: CDR1 SGHRS and CDR2 YFSETQ. This CDR3 contains 14 residues. The CDR3 protein is CASKSGGVVDTQYF. The DNA for the CDR3 is TGCGCCAGCAAGAGCGGGGGGGTTGTGGATACGCAGTATTTT.

Here the CDR3 reads CASSQATTAEETQYF. The CDR3 nucleotides are TGTGCCAGCAGCCAAGCTACGACTGCGGAAGAGACCCAGTACTTC. The chain joins TRBV4-2 to TRBJ2-5, with D hard to call. The CDR3 spans 15 residues. Germline V gene sequence: CDR1 LGHNA, CDR2 YNFKEQ. The V end was cut by 1 base, the J end by 3 bases, with 12 bases between.

This clonotype was observed a handful of times. CDR3 in amino acids: CASSPLSGGIQETQYF. As DNA, the CDR3 is TGTGCCAGCAGTCCCCTTAGCGGGGGGATCCAAGAGACCCAGTACTTC. The chain recombines TRBV12-3 or TRBV12-4 with TRBJ2-5; TRBD2 matches at 10 bases. J lost 1 base, V lost 5 bases, and 7 bases had no gene match. The CDR3 totals 16 residues.

The chain is built from TRBV6-1 and TRBJ2-7; 9 nucleotides align to TRBD1. Trimming cost V 10 bases and J 6 bases; bases outside gene matches: 13. The CDR3 has 14 amino acids. Germline lookup yields CDR1 MNHNS and CDR2 SASEGT. The CDR3 coding sequence is TGTGCCACCGCCCCAGGACAGGGGAGTCTCGAGCAGTACTTC. This translates into CATAPGQGSLEQYF.

This clonotype has just a few counts. This chain links TRBV7-3 with TRBJ2-7, with 8 nucleotides matching TRBD1. Germline V gene sequence: CDR1 SGHTA, CDR2 FQGTGA. The CDR3 length is 14 residues. J lost 2 bases, V lost 4 bases, and 4 bases had no gene match. The CDR3 region is CASSSGQGPYEQYF. DNA for the CDR3: TGTGCCAGCAGCTCCGGACAGGGTCCCTACGAGCAGTACTTC.

This clonotype was detected only a few times. The chain has TRBV9 and TRBJ2-4, with TRBD2 as a possible D gene (6 bases). V lost 0 bases and J lost 6, with 13 bases in between. CDR1 and CDR2 (germline): SGDLS, YYNGEE. The CDR3 covers 15 residues. The CDR3 coding sequence is TGTGCCAGCAGCGTAGGTGCTAGCGAGGCAAACATTCAGTACTTC. It encodes CASSVGASEANIQYF.

This clonotype was observed a few times. The chain joins TRBV20-1 to TRBJ2-7, with D possibly TRBD2 on 5 matching bases. CDR3 length: 13 residues. Germline CDR1 is DFQATT and CDR2 is SNEGSKA (reference sequence). The V and J ends lost 3 bases and 2 bases respectively, with 11 bases between them. The CDR3: CSASFPGTYEQYF. The CDR3 nucleotides read TGCAGTGCTAGTTTTCCGGGAACCTACGAGCAGTACTTC.

This sequence joins TRBV27 and TRBJ1-1, with D tentatively TRBD1 (6 bases). This CDR3 region has 13 residues. Germline CDR1 is MNHEY and CDR2 is SMNVEV (reference sequence). Trimming removed 1 base from V and 6 bases from J, with 9 bases in between. The CDR3 protein is CASSLLTGSEAFF. CDR3 in DNA: TGTGCCAGCAGTTTATTAACAGGGTCTGAAGCTTTCTTT.

This clonotype has at least ten counts. V is TRBV30 and J is TRBJ1-5; 10 bases fit TRBD1. The CDR3 extends over 14 amino acids. Losses at the gene ends were 5 bases for V and 7 bases for J; bases not matched to a gene: 8. Germline CDR1 and CDR2: GTSNPN and SVGIG (reference sequence). CDR3 protein: CAWARGQGEQPQHF. The CDR3 bases are TGTGCCTGGGCCCGAGGACAGGGGGAACAGCCCCAGCATTTT.

This clonotype was seen ten or more times. V gene TRBV14 combines with J gene TRBJ2-5; D may be TRBD1 (5 bases). The length of the CDR3 is 14 residues. Germline values: CDR1 SGHDN, CDR2 FVKESK. Trimming left V 0 bases short and J 7 bases short, with 12 bases between. CDR3 residues: CASSQDLGRVTQYF. The DNA for the CDR3 is TGTGCCAGCAGCCAAGATCTTGGCAGGGTGACCCAGTACTTC.

J is TRBJ1-1 and V is TRBV28; D gene uncertain. There are 13 residues in the CDR3. Between the trimmed V and J ends, which lost 3 bases and 3 bases, there was a span of 8 bases. Germline V gene sequence: CDR1 MDHEN, CDR2 SYDVKM. The CDR3 bases are TGTGCCAGCAGTTTTTGGGAGGACACTGAAGCTTTCTTT. This encodes CASSFWEDTEAFF.